This T cell receptor beta chain was recovered during a study of cytomegalovirus exposure and HLA in healthy donors. The PCR contained 60 Vbeta and 13 Jbeta primers. Profiled with immunoSEQ multiplex PCR; TCRdb holds only in-frame clones, not every one. The sample records fewer than 250,000 clones, around nine tenths being singletons. This CDR3 is built from 14 residues. The trim removed 4 bases at V and 4 bases at J, leaving 4 bases unmatched. Germline CDR1 reads MGHRA; CDR2 reads YSYEKL. The chain has TRBV4-1 and TRBJ2-7, with 10 bases identical to TRBD1. Input material: PBMCs. This receptor was taken from a woman aged 18-29 years in good health and CMV-seronegative. The CDR3 here is CASSRGTGAYEQYF. For the CDR3, the DNA is TGCGCCAGCAGCCGGGGGACAGGGGCTTACGAGCAGTACTTC.